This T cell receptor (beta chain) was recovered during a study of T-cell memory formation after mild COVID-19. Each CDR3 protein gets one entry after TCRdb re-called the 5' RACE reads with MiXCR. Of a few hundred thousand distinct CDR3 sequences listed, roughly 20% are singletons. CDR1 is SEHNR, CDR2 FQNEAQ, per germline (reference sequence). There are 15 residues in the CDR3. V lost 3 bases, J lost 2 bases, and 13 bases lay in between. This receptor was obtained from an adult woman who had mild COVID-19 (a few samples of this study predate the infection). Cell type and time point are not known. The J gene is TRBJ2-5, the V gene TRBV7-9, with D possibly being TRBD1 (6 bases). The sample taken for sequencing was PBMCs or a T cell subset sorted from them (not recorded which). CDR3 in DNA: TGTGCCAGCAGCTTGAATAGGGGGATACAAGAGACCCAGTACTTC. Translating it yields CASSLNRGIQETQYF.